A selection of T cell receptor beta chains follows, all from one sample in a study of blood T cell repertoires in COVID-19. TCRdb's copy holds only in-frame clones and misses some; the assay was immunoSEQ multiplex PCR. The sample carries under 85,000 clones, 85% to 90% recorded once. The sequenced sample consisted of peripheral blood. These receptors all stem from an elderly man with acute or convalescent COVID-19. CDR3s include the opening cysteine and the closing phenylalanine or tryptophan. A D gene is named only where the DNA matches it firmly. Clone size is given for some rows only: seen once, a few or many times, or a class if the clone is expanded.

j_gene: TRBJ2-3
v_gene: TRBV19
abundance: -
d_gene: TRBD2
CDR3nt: TGTGCCAGTAGTGGTAGCGGGATGGACACAGATACGCAGTATTTT
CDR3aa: CASSGSGMDTDTQYF

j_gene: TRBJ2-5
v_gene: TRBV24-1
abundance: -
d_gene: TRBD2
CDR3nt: TGTGCCACCAGTGACCATGGACTAGCGGGGGGGTTGGAACAAGAGACCCAGTACTTC
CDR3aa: CATSDHGLAGGLEQETQYF

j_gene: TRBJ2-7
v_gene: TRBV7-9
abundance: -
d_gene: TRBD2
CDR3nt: TGTGCCAGCAGCATTACCGGGACTAGCGGAACCTACGAGCAGTACTTC
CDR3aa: CASSITGTSGTYEQYF

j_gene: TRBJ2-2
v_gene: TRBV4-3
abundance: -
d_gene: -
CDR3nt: TGCGCCAGCAGCCAAGACCCGGGGTGGGCCGGGGAGCTGTTTTTT
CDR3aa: CASSQDPGWAGELFF

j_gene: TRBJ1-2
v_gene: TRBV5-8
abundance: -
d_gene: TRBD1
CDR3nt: TGTGCCAGCAGCACGGACAGGGGCCTTTTGAATGGCTACACCTTC
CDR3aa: CASSTDRGLLNGYTF

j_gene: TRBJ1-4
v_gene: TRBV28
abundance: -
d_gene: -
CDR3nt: TGTGCCAGCAGGGGTACAGGGAATGAAAAACTGTTTTTT
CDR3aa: CASRGTGNEKLFF

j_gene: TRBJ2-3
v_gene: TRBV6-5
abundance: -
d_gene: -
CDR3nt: TGTGCCAGCAGTTACGACACCACAGATACGCAGTATTTT
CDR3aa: CASSYDTTDTQYF

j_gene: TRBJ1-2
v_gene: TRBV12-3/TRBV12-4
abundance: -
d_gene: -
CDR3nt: TGTGCCAGCAGCGGCCCGTCGGGCTATGGCTACACCTTC
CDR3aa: CASSGPSGYGYTF

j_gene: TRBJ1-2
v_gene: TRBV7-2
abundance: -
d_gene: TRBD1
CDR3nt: TGTGCCAGCAGCTTACAGGGGGCGGAAACCTATGGCTACACCTTC
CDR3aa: CASSLQGAETYGYTF

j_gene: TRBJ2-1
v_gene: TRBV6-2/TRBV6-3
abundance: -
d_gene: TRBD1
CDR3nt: TGTGCCAGCAGTCGCACCGCGGACAGGGCTAATGAGCAGTTCTTC
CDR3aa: CASSRTADRANEQFF

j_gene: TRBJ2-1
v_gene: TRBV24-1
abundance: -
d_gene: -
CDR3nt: TGTGCCACCAGTGAGGGGGACAACTACAATGAGCAGTTCTTC
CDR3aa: CATSEGDNYNEQFF

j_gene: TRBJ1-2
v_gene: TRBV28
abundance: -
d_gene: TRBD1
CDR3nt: TGTGCCAGCAGAAATGTTTGGACAGGGGAAAATGGCTACACCTTC
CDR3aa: CASRNVWTGENGYTF

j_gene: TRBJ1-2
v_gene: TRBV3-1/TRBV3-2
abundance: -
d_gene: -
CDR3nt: TGTGCCAGCAGCCAAGCCGGGTCCCCCTATGGCTACACCTTC
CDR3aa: CASSQAGSPYGYTF

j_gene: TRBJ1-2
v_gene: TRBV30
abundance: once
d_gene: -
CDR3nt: TGTGCCTGGTTCGACCGGGATGGCTACACCTTC
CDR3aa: CAWFDRDGYTF

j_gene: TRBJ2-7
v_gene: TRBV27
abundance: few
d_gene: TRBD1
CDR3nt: TGTGCCAGCAGTTTGGCCTTGGGACAGGGTCAATACGAGCAGTACTTC
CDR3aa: CASSLALGQGQYEQYF

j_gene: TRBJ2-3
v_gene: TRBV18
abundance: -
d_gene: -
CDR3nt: TGTGCCAGCTCACCACCGAGCTCAGATACGCAGTATTTT
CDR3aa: CASSPPSSDTQYF

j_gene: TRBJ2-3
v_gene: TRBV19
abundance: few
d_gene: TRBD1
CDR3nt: TGTGCCAGTAGTCCCTTACAGGGGGCTGGCACAGATACGCAGTATTTT
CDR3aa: CASSPLQGAGTDTQYF

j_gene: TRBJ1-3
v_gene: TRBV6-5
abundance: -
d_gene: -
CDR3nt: TGTGCCAGCAGTTACTCGATGGCGGGGCCCGGAAACACCATATATTTT
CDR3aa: CASSYSMAGPGNTIYF

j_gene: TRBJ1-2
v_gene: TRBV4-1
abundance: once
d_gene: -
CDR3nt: TGCGCCAGCAGCCAAGTACCCCAAACTTGGAACTATGGCTACACCTTC
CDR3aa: CASSQVPQTWNYGYTF

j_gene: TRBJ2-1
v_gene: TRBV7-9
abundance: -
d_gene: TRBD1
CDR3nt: TGTGCCAGCAGCTCCGGGACAGGGGTTATAGATGAGCAGTTCTTC
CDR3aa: CASSSGTGVIDEQFF

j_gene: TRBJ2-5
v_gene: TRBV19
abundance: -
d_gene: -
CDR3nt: TGTGCCAGTAGTAACGGACAGCACCAAGAGACCCAGTACTTC
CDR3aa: CASSNGQHQETQYF

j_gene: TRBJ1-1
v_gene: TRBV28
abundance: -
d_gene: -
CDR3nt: TGTGCCAGTAACCGGGTCACACTGAGCACTGAAGCTTTCTTT
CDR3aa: CASNRVTLSTEAFF

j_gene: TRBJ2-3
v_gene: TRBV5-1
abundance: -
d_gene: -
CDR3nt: TGCGCCAGCAGCTTGGTTGGGGCCGGCACAGATACGCAGTATTTT
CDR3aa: CASSLVGAGTDTQYF

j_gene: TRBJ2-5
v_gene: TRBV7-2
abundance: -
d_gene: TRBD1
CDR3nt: TGTGCCAGCAGCTTCGTGCAGGGGGCGCAGGGGGAGACCCAGTACTTC
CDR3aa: CASSFVQGAQGETQYF

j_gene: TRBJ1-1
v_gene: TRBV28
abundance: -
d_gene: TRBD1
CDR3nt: TGTGCCAGCAGTCCCCGGGACAGCAGTAACACTGAAGCTTTCTTT
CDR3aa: CASSPRDSSNTEAFF

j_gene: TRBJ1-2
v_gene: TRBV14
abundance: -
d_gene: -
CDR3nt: TGTGCCAGCAGCCAAGTGACCGGGGCTAACTATGGCTACACCTTC
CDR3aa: CASSQVTGANYGYTF

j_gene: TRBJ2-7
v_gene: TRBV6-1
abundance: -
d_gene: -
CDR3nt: TGTGCCAGCAGTGAAGACCTTGGGACATATTTCTACGAGCAGTACTTC
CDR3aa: CASSEDLGTYFYEQYF

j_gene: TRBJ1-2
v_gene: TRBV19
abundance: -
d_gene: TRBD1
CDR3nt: TGTGCCAGTAGTATAGATCGGGGACAGGGGGCCTATGGCTACACCTTC
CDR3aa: CASSIDRGQGAYGYTF

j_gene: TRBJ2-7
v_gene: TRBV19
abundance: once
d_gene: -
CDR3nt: TGTGCCAGCATGGGCCCCGGGCAGGGGATCTACGAGCAGTACTTC
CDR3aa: CASMGPGQGIYEQYF

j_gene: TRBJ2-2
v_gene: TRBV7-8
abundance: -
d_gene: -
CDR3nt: TGTGCCAGCAGCTCACTGCGGGCGTCCGGGGAGCTGTTTTTT
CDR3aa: CASSSLRASGELFF

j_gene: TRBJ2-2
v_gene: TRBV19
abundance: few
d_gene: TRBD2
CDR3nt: TGTGCCAGTACAACAGGGACTAGCGGGAACGGGGAGCTGTTTTTT
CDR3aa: CASTTGTSGNGELFF

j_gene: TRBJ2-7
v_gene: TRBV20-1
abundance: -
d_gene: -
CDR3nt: TGCAGTGCTAGTGGCGCGGGGCCGTCCTCCTACGAGCAGTACTTC
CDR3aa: CSASGAGPSSYEQYF

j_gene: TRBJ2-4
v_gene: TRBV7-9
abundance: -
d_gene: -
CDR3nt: TGTGCCAGCACTGTAAGGCCTCGGCAGGGGTTCGCAGCCAAAAACATTCAGTACTTC
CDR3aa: CASTVRPRQGFAAKNIQYF

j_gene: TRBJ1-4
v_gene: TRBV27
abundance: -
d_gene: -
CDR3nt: TGTGCCAGTTCTGGGGGGGTGACTAATGAAAAACTGTTTTTT
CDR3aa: CASSGGVTNEKLFF

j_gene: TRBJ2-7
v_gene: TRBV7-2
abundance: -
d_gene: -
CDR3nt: TGTGCCAGCAGCCCGACTGGATACGAGCAGTACTTC
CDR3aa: CASSPTGYEQYF

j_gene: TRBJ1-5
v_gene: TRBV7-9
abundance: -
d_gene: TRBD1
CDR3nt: TGTGCCAGCAGCTTAGAGGGGACAGGACCCCAGCATTTT
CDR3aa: CASSLEGTGPQHF

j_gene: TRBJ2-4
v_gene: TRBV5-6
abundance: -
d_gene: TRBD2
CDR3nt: TGTGCCAGCAGCCCCGAGACTAGCGGGTCAGGCATTCAGTACTTC
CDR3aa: CASSPETSGSGIQYF

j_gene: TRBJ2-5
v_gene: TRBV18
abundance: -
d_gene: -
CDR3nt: TGTGCCAGCTCACCTCTGGGAGGACAAGAGACCCAGTACTTC
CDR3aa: CASSPLGGQETQYF

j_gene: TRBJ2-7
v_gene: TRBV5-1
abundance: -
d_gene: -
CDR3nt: TGCGCCAGCAGCCTGGGGGGGACAGAAACCTACGAGCAGTACTTC
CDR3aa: CASSLGGTETYEQYF

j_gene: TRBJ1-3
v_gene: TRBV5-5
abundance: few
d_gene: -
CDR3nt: TGTGCCAGCAGCTCCCTAAGTGGGAGCTCTGGAAACACCATATATTTT
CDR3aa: CASSSLSGSSGNTIYF

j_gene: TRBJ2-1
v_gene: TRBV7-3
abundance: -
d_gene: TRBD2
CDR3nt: TGTGCCAGCAGTTCAGGACTAGCGGGTTACAATGAGCAGTTCTTC
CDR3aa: CASSSGLAGYNEQFF

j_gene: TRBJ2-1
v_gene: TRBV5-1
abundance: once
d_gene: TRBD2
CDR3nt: TGCGCCAGCAGCTTGGATACTAGCGGGATCAGGAACAATGAGCAGTTCTTC
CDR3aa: CASSLDTSGIRNNEQFF

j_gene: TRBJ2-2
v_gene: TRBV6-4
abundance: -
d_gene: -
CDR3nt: TGTGCCAGCAGTGAAGTCCCGGGAGAGGGGGAGCTGTTTTTT
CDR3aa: CASSEVPGEGELFF

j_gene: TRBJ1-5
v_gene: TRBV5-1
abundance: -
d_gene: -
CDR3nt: TGCGCCAGCAGCTTGGGACAGGTCACCGATGGGGCCCAGCATTTT
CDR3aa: CASSLGQVTDGAQHF

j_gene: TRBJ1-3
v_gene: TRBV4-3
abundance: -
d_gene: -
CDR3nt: TGCGCCAGCAGCCAAGATCCAGGGCGTTCCTCTGGAAACACCATATATTTT
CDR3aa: CASSQDPGRSSGNTIYF

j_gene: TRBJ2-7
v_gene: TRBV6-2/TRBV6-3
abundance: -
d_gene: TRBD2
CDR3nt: TGTGCCAGCAGTTACCTGACTAGCGGCTACGAGCAGTACTTC
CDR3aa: CASSYLTSGYEQYF

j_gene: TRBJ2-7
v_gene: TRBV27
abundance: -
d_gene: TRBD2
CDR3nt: TGTGCCAGCAGTTTAAAGAACCGGGGGGGCTACGAGCAGTACTTC
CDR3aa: CASSLKNRGGYEQYF

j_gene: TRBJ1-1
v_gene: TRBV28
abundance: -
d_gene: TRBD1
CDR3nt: TGTGCCAGCAGTTTAAGGTCGGCCGGGACAGGGATTAACACTGAAGCTTTCTTT
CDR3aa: CASSLRSAGTGINTEAFF

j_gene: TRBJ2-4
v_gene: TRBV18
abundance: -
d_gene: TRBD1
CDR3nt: TGTGCCAGCTCACCACTGGGGACAGCTTACGTCCAAAACATTCAGTACTTC
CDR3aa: CASSPLGTAYVQNIQYF

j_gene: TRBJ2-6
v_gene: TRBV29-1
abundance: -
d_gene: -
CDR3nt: TGCAGCGTCTTCGGAGAGGGTCGGTCTGGGGCCAACGTCCTGACTTTC
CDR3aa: CSVFGEGRSGANVLTF

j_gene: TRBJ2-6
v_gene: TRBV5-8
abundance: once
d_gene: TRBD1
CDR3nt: TGTGCCAGCGGACAGGGGAGCTCCTCTGGGGCCAACGTCCTGACTTTC
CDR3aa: CASGQGSSSGANVLTF

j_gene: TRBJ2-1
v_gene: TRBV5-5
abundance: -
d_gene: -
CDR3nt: TGTGCCAGCAGCCGGGGGAGCCTCAATGAGCAGTTCTTC
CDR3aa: CASSRGSLNEQFF

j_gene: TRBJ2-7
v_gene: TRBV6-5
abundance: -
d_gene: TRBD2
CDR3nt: TGTGCCAGCAGTTACAGGGAGGGTACTGACGAGCAGTACTTC
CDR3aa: CASSYREGTDEQYF

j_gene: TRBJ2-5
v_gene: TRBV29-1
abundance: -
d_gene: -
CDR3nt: TGCAGCGTTGTGCTCCTCTTTAAGGAGCGAAAAGAGACCCAGTACTTC
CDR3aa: CSVVLLFKERKETQYF

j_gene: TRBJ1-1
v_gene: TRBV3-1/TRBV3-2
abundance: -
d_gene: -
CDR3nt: TGTGCCAGCAGCCCGCTGAGGCCGAACACTGAAGCTTTCTTT
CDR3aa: CASSPLRPNTEAFF

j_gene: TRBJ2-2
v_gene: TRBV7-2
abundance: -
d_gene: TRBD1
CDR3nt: TGTGCCAGCAGCACCAGGACAGGGGGCCGCACCGGGGAGCTGTTTTTT
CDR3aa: CASSTRTGGRTGELFF

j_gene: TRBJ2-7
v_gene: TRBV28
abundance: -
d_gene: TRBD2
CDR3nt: TGTGCCAGCAGCATAGCGGGAGGTATTTACGAGCAGTACTTC
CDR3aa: CASSIAGGIYEQYF

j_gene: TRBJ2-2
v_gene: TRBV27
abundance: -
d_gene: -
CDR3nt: TGTGCCAGCAGGATGAGAGGGCTCACCGGGGAGCTGTTTTTT
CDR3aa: CASRMRGLTGELFF

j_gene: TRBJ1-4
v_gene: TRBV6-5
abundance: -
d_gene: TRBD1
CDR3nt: TGTGCCAGCAGTTTAGGGGGACAGGGGAAAGAAAAACTGTTTTTT
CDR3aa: CASSLGGQGKEKLFF